Each of the 24 T cell receptor beta chains below was sequenced from the same sample in a study of monozygotic twins with cystic fibrosis. Repertoires were generated with immunoSEQ multiplex PCR, while TCRdb's copy carries only in-frame clones and drops some. The sample yields around 15,000 clones, around 91% seen once. The sample was blood. Every receptor here comes from a boy younger than 18 with cystic fibrosis.

The J gene is TRBJ2-3, the V gene TRBV19; D gene ambiguous. CDR1 LNHDA and CDR2 SQIVND come from the germline V gene (reference sequence). The CDR3 covers 14 residues. Trimming took 4 bases from V and 3 from J, leaving 11 bases between them. The chain's CDR3 is CASSTGLLTDTQYF. CDR3 nucleotide sequence: TGTGCCAGTAGTACCGGCCTCCTGACAGATACGCAGTATTTT.

The rearrangement links TRBV27 to TRBJ1-2; 7 nucleotides agree with TRBD1. V was clipped by 5 bases and J by 6 bases; unmatched bases: 9. Germline V gene lookup returns CDR1 MNHEY and CDR2 SMNVEV (reference sequence). The CDR3 loop spans 14 amino acids. This chain's CDR3 is CASSITGARDGYTF. DNA of the CDR3: TGTGCCAGCAGTATCACAGGGGCCCGCGATGGCTACACCTTC.

The chain couples TRBV4-1 to TRBJ1-5; maybe TRBD1 (6 bases). Germline V gene lookup returns CDR1 MGHRA and CDR2 YSYEKL. Trimming cost V 6 bases and J 3 bases, with 18 bases left between them. The CDR3 is 16 amino acids. CDR3 sequence reads: CASRRGGGGANQPQHF. The CDR3 DNA reads as TGCGCCAGCAGAAGGGGAGGAGGGGGGGCCAATCAGCCCCAGCATTTT.

The genes are TRBV27 and TRBJ2-2, with 9 bases identical to TRBD2. Germline V CDR1 and CDR2: MNHEY, SMNVEV (reference sequence). This CDR3 contains 18 residues. V shed 11 bases, J shed 1 base, and the junction held 17 bases outside the gene matches. The CDR3 spells CASKRQTGTSLNTGELFF. The DNA of the CDR3 is TGTGCCTCCAAGCGGCAGACCGGGACTAGCCTGAACACCGGGGAGCTGTTTTTT.

The V gene is TRBV7-9, the J gene TRBJ1-2; D gene unclear. Trimming pared 2 bases from V and 5 bases from J, leaving 12 bases between. The length of the CDR3 is 14 residues. Germline V gene data show CDR1 as SEHNR and CDR2 as FQNEAQ (reference sequence). CDR3 residues: CASSLSAAAYGYTF. The CDR3 region has the DNA TGTGCCAGCAGCTTATCGGCGGCTGCTTATGGCTACACCTTC.

This clone was seen just once. CDR3 DNA: TGTGCCAGCAGCGTTCTCGACAGGGGAGATACGCAGTATTTT. Translation gives CASSVLDRGDTQYF. The chain recombines TRBV9 with TRBJ2-3; 8 bases fit TRBD1. With V trimmed by 2 bases and J by 5 bases, 4 bases remained unmatched. This CDR3 has 14 amino acids. The germline V gene has CDR1 SGDLS and CDR2 YYNGEE.

This rearrangement joins TRBV28 to TRBJ1-1; no clear D gene. The V and J ends lost 2 bases and 6 bases respectively, with 13 bases between them. Germline CDR1 MDHEN, CDR2 SYDVKM. CDR3 length: 14 residues. The CDR3 DNA is TGTGCCAGCAGTTTAGGCAGGTATTATCCTGAAGCTTTCTTT. This codes for CASSLGRYYPEAFF.

This clone was seen once. As DNA, the CDR3 is TGCGCCAGCAGCCAAGGAGGACGCGGGGGGGCCTACAATGAGCAGTTCTTC. This sequence encodes CASSQGGRGGAYNEQFF. The chain is built from TRBV4-1 and TRBJ2-1; 9 bases agree with TRBD2. Germline V gives CDR1 MGHRA, CDR2 YSYEKL. CDR3 length equals 17 residues. V shed 1 base, J shed 2 bases, and the junction held 6 bases outside the gene matches.

This rearrangement joins TRBV28 to TRBJ2-7; D gene uncertain. Trimming took 3 bases from V and 6 from J, leaving 6 bases between them. The germline V gene encodes CDR1 MDHEN and CDR2 SYDVKM. The CDR3 is 11 amino acids. The CDR3 reads CASSLSLEQYF. As DNA, the CDR3 is TGTGCCAGCAGTTTGAGTCTCGAGCAGTACTTC.

This rearrangement joins TRBV2 to TRBJ1-2; TRBD1 is a possible D gene (5 bases). Germline values: CDR1 SNHLY, CDR2 FYNNEI. The V and J ends lost 5 bases and 1 base respectively, with 14 bases between them. The CDR3 totals 15 residues. CDR3 nucleotide sequence: TGTGCCAGCAGTTACCAGGGACGGAGTAACTATGGCTACACCTTC. It is translated as CASSYQGRSNYGYTF.

The chain combines TRBV5-1 with TRBJ1-1; no definite D call. V was cut by 0 bases and J by 1 base, with 7 bases left in between. This CDR3 is built from 14 residues. Germline CDR1 SGHRS, CDR2 YFSETQ. CDR3 amino acids: CASSLAQANTEAFF. DNA of the CDR3: TGCGCCAGCAGCTTGGCCCAGGCGAACACTGAAGCTTTCTTT. The variable domain in full, completed from reference TRBV5-1 and TRBJ1-1, reads KAGVTQTPRYLIKTRGQQVTLSCSPISGHRSVSWYQQTPGQGLQFLFEYFSETQRNKGNFPGRFSGRQFSNSRSEMNVSTLELGDSALYLCASSLAQANTEAFFGQGTRLTVV.

V usage is TRBV11-2 and J usage is TRBJ2-1, with 9 bases identical to TRBD2. The CDR3 is 17 amino acids. Unmatched junction bases numbered 8, after V lost 1 base and J lost 4 bases. Germline V CDR1 and CDR2: SGHAT, FQNNGV. In nucleotides, the CDR3 is TGTGCCAGCAGCTTAGTGTCCCTAGCGGGATCATACAATGAGCAGTTCTTC. It is translated as CASSLVSLAGSYNEQFF.

This rearrangement joins TRBV18 to TRBJ1-5; 9 bases are shared with TRBD1. The CDR3 consists of 17 residues. V lost 2 bases and J lost 2; bases outside the gene matches: 7. Per the germline V gene, CDR1 is KGHSH and CDR2 is LQKENI. CDR3 amino acids: CASSPVIQGAGNQPQHF. In nucleotides, the CDR3 is TGTGCCAGCTCACCAGTTATACAGGGGGCGGGCAATCAGCCCCAGCATTTT.

This sequence joins TRBV11-1 and TRBJ1-2; TRBD1 matches at 8 bases. V was pared by 1 base and J by 0 bases, with 4 bases of the junction left unmatched. Looked up from germline, CDR1 is SGHAT and CDR2 is FQDESV (reference sequence). The CDR3 sequence is 16 residues long. The CDR3 nucleotides read TGTGCCAGCAGCTTAGGGGACAGGCGAGCTAACTATGGCTACACCTTC. Protein product: CASSLGDRRANYGYTF.

The rearrangement uses TRBV5-1 and TRBJ1-1; 8 bases line up with TRBD1. Trimming removed 4 bases from V and 5 bases from J; junction bases left unmatched: 10. The germline V gene encodes CDR1 SGHRS and CDR2 YFSETQ. There are 15 residues in the CDR3. CDR3 in amino acids: CASSARQGIRTEAFF. CDR3 coding DNA: TGCGCCAGCAGCGCCCGACAGGGGATCCGAACTGAAGCTTTCTTT.

V gene TRBV19 combines with J gene TRBJ2-4; TRBD2 agrees at 9 bases. The CDR3 sequence is 17 residues long. Germline V gives CDR1 LNHDA, CDR2 SQIVND (reference sequence). J lost 7 bases, V lost 5 bases, and 15 bases had no gene match. CDR3 loop: CASSVSSGKSVANIQYF. DNA for the CDR3: TGTGCCAGTAGTGTCTCTAGCGGGAAAAGTGTGGCGAACATTCAGTACTTC.

The J gene is TRBJ2-7, the V gene TRBV28; 12 bases fit TRBD1. The CDR3 has 15 amino acids. CDR1 and CDR2 from the germline V gene are MDHEN and SYDVKM. J lost 7 bases, V lost 7 bases, and 11 bases had no gene match. This chain's CDR3 is CASTPTGQGAGEQYF. The CDR3 nucleotides read TGTGCCAGCACCCCCACGGGACAGGGGGCTGGTGAGCAGTACTTC. The variable domain in full, with the rest retrieved from reference TRBV28 and TRBJ2-7, is DVKVTQSSRYLVKRTGEKVFLECVQDMDHENMFWYRQDPGLGLRLIYFSYDVKMKEKGDIPEGYSVSREKKERFSLILESASTNQTSMYLCASTPTGQGAGEQYFGPGTRLTVT.

The V gene is TRBV27, the J gene TRBJ1-1; D remains unclear. Trimming took 6 bases from V and 5 from J, leaving 10 bases between them. The germline V gene encodes CDR1 MNHEY and CDR2 SMNVEV (reference sequence). CDR3 length: 12 amino acids. CDR3 residues: CASRAWDTEAFF. For the CDR3, the DNA is TGTGCCAGCAGGGCCTGGGATACTGAAGCTTTCTTT.

The rearrangement uses TRBV28 and TRBJ2-1, with 9 bases aligning to TRBD2. CDR3 length equals 17 residues. Germline loops: CDR1 MDHEN, CDR2 SYDVKM. Trimming removed 5 bases from V and 6 bases from J; junction bases left unmatched: 14. The CDR3 region has the DNA TGTGCCAGCAGTACCCCTAGCGGGGAAGAATTGTTCAATGAGCAGTTCTTC. This codes for CASSTPSGEELFNEQFF.

The rearrangement uses TRBV7-6 and TRBJ2-7, with 10 bases that match TRBD1. CDR3 size: 15 residues. J lost 4 bases, V lost 0 bases, and 3 bases had no gene match. Germline values: CDR1 SGHVS, CDR2 FNYEAQ. The CDR3: CASSLAGQGLYEQYF. The DNA for the CDR3 is TGTGCCAGCAGCTTAGCGGGACAGGGGCTTTACGAGCAGTACTTC.

The chain recombines TRBV5-6 with TRBJ1-1; D gene unclear. Trimming pared 2 bases from V and 6 bases from J, leaving 11 bases between. From germline, CDR1 is SGHDT and CDR2 YYEEEE. The CDR3 runs to 13 residues. CDR3 nucleotide sequence: TGTGCCAGCAGCTTTATTTCTGGGGCTGAAGCTTTCTTT. Its translation is CASSFISGAEAFF. Combining the CDR3 with reference TRBV5-6 and TRBJ1-1 gives the whole variable domain DAGVTQSPTHLIKTRGQQVTLRCSPKSGHDTVSWYQQALGQGPQFIFQYYEEEERQRGNFPDRFSGHQFPNYSSELNVNALLLGDSALYLCASSFISGAEAFFGQGTRLTVV.

The J gene is TRBJ2-1, the V gene TRBV11-3; the match to TRBD1 covers 10 bases. Looked up from germline, CDR1 is SGHNT and CDR2 is YENEEA. CDR3 size: 17 residues. V was pared by 5 bases and J by 4 bases, with 11 bases of the junction left unmatched. DNA for the CDR3: TGTGCCAGCAGCCCGAGAGGGGGACAGGGGATTTACAATGAGCAGTTCTTC. It codes for CASSPRGGQGIYNEQFF.

The J gene is TRBJ2-7, the V gene TRBV6-1, with D perhaps TRBD1 (6 bases). Trimming removed 1 base from V and 7 bases from J, with 17 bases in between. Germline CDR1 MNHNS, CDR2 SASEGT. The CDR3 runs 15 residues. This CDR3 is CASSEGVRGVREQYF. CDR3 sequence (DNA): TGTGCCAGCAGTGAAGGGGTCAGGGGAGTGCGGGAGCAGTACTTC.

J is TRBJ2-3 and V is TRBV5-1; no definite D call. Trimming pared 0 bases from V and 10 bases from J, leaving 9 bases between. This CDR3 is built from 12 residues. Germline V CDR1 and CDR2: SGHRS, YFSETQ. The CDR3 protein is CASSLVPESQYF. CDR3 coding DNA: TGCGCCAGCAGCTTGGTCCCGGAGTCGCAGTATTTT.